Listed below are T cell receptor beta chains from one sample, sequenced in a study of T cell responses to AZD1222 COVID-19 vaccine. Assay: immunoSEQ multiplex PCR; the TCRdb copy retains only in-frame clones and omits some. This table has over 90,000 clones, 80% to 90% appearing once. This specimen was peripheral blood, taken on day 0 of AZD1222 vaccination. The receptors originated from an adult in good health. CDR3s include the opening cysteine and the closing phenylalanine or tryptophan.

v_gene: TRBV18
CDR3aa: CASSPLGHQWVQFF

v_gene: TRBV18
CDR3aa: CASSPQGGNQPQHF

v_gene: TRBV27
CDR3aa: CASSSSYPYEQYF

v_gene: TRBV9
CDR3aa: CASSVEGGRGYNEQFF

v_gene: TRBV29-1
CDR3aa: CSVLRRGVGTNEKLFF

v_gene: TRBV24-1
CDR3aa: CATSDPVGGGTDTQYF

v_gene: TRBV28
CDR3aa: CASGTPWPQHF

v_gene: TRBV5-4
CDR3aa: CASAPMGSTYEQYF

v_gene: TRBV19
CDR3aa: CASSLMSGPNNSPLHF

v_gene: TRBV12-5
CDR3aa: CASGPGQGASSPLHF

v_gene: TRBV6-4
CDR3aa: CASSARENTEAFF

v_gene: TRBV9
CDR3aa: CASSVGGLGDTIYF

v_gene: TRBV6-5
CDR3aa: CASSYIGPRAAEQYF

v_gene: TRBV11-1
CDR3aa: CASSQDQGVLHF

v_gene: TRBV7-2
CDR3aa: CASSLVGELFF

v_gene: TRBV25-1
CDR3aa: CASSPGQGYREQYF

v_gene: TRBV5-5
CDR3aa: CASSLDRAGGNTIYF

v_gene: TRBV6-2/TRBV6-3
CDR3aa: CASSYIRRRDSGTDTQYF

v_gene: TRBV3-1/TRBV3-2
CDR3aa: CASSQGQGANYGYTF

v_gene: TRBV7-9
CDR3aa: CASSLGLAQKQYF

v_gene: TRBV10-3
CDR3aa: CAISQGVGELFF

v_gene: TRBV9
CDR3aa: CASSVGTLGNEQFF

v_gene: TRBV15
CDR3aa: CATSRDKGINQPQHF

v_gene: TRBV9
CDR3aa: CASSDPVRAGYTF

v_gene: TRBV7-9
CDR3aa: CASSGDIGQPQHF

v_gene: TRBV5-8
CDR3aa: CASSLGTGYGYTF

v_gene: TRBV5-1
CDR3aa: CASSRRQSRVSLEQYF

v_gene: TRBV18
CDR3aa: CASSPTGGPNEKLFF

v_gene: TRBV27
CDR3aa: CASINSGSTNEQFF

v_gene: TRBV14
CDR3aa: CASMGQYYNEQFF

v_gene: TRBV28
CDR3aa: CASSLRKYEQYF

v_gene: TRBV6-5
CDR3aa: CASRSGAGNTIYF

v_gene: TRBV5-1
CDR3aa: CASSLATSQETQYF

v_gene: TRBV18
CDR3aa: CASSPGALNTEAFF

v_gene: TRBV6-5
CDR3aa: CASSPRLDYEQYF

v_gene: TRBV11-3
CDR3aa: CASTPTGGVSGELFF

v_gene: TRBV9
CDR3aa: CASSGRGRMNTGELFF

v_gene: TRBV4-3
CDR3aa: CASSQALPTGGSTDTQYF

v_gene: TRBV5-6
CDR3aa: CASSLVRDPQPQHF

v_gene: TRBV21-1
CDR3aa: CASSKQGTIYEQYF